This T cell receptor beta chain appears in the sequencing data of a study of T-cell memory formation after mild COVID-19 (dated by TCRdb to 2020 to 2022). Looking at the study overall: TCR sequence clusters from the two donors were largely donor specific. The cohort was made up of two young adult volunteers, one female and one male, who were previously healthy. Longitudinal TCRalpha and TCRbeta repertoire sequencing tracked T-cell clones expanding and contracting after mild COVID-19 in a couple of donors. The paper as a whole reports these results and caveats: Some responding clones were detected in pre-infection memory, suggesting pre-existing cross-reactive memory T cells joined the SARS-CoV-2 response. SARS-CoV-2 specificity was not confirmed for the second-wave clones peaking on day 37. Only two mild cases were covered in the study, and larger cohorts including severe cases with pre-infection samples were considered necessary. Clones contracting from day 15 to 85 had balanced CD4/CD8 phenotypes, while a second wave expanding from day 15 to 37 was biased towards CD4+. Contracting CD4+ clones were found mainly in CM and EM memory subsets, while CD8+ clones were enriched in EMRA.

The sample was run on an Illumina NovaSeq 6000. TCRalpha and TCRbeta cDNA libraries were constructed by 5'RACE with constant-segment primers, with sample barcodes and unique molecular identifiers being introduced. Trizol reagent was used to extract RNA from every sample. Library amplification was performed in two PCR steps, and a second sample barcode and Illumina TruSeq adapters were introduced in the second step. The libraries were sequenced on an Illumina NovaSeq using 2 x 150 bp paired-end reads. On the study's bioinformatics: Demultiplexing of reads and collapsing into UMI-guided consensus sequences were performed with migec v1.2.7. With mixcr v2.1.11, UMI consensuses were aligned to TRA and TRB V and J templates and assembled into clonotypes. A clonotype was counted as expanded or contracted only if both edgeR and NoisET called the change significant, with noise models trained on biological replicates. For edgeR calls, the thresholds were a false discovery rate-adjusted p below 0.01 and a log2 fold-change of 1. As an exploratory analysis of dynamics, PCA with hierarchical clustering was applied to max-normalized trajectories of the 1000 most abundant clonotypes. Each responding clone was given a CD4 or CD8 phenotype based on the CD4+ and CD8+ repertoires, which had been sequenced separately. TCRdb redid the processing of the public reads, applying fastp at Q25 and MiXCR, and retained in-frame beta chains. Every CDR3 protein is listed once, alongside the most common genes and DNA of its rows. These V and J calls rely on TCRdb rather than the paper's analysis. The sample includes about 360,000 distinct CDR3 sequences, with approximately 12% observed a single time. The ten largest clones represent about 22% of the sample.

PBMCs were isolated by Ficoll-Paque density gradient centrifugation. Trimmed from V: 0 bases; trimmed from J: 6 bases; junction bases lacking a gene match: 6. Reading from cysteine to phenylalanine, the CDR3 counts 16 amino acids. CDR3 DNA only is kept here, 48 bases in frame from base 1. As encoded in the germline V gene, CDR1 is LGHNA while CDR2 is YSLEER. Notes on this clonotype: Its antigen is unknown. No base-level quality is on record; no much larger clone is a single base apart.

The clonotype originates from a man between 18 and 35 years old who had mild COVID-19 (a few samples of this study predate the infection). The sample titles of this study are shuffled in the database, so cell type and time point are left out; the donor was told from shared clones. The sequencing sample was made of PBMCs or a T cell subset sorted from them (not recorded which). In this chain, TRBV4-3 is recombined with TRBJ2-2, with 8 middle bases fitting TRBD2. The nucleotides are TGCGCCAGCAGCCAAGATCCGGGGGGGTTGTCCGGGGAGCTGTTTTTT. It is translated as CASSQDPGGLSGELFF.